A single sample gave rise to the 2 T cell receptor beta chains below, sequenced in a study of regulatory T cells in long-lasting Graves disease. Documented time point: persistent/refractory GD, antithyroid drugs over 5 years with positive TRAb. Making the TCR library involved RNA that had been extracted from PBMCs. According to the study, TCR beta libraries were built with iRepertoire HTBI primers and CDR3-region Arm-PCR. TCRdb re-analysed the multiplex PCR reads in MiXCR, keeping a single row per CDR3 protein. The repertoire has some 450,000 distinct CDR3 sequences, about a quarter of them found once; the top ten carry 26%. The source was peripheral blood mononuclear cells (PBMCs), collected when the disease was refractory, from a patient treated with antithyroid drugs. The source is a female donor with Graves disease.

The table lists this clonotype with a few counts. This chain links TRBV20-1 with TRBJ2-4, with 9 positions matching TRBD2. This CDR3 has 16 residues. V shed 6 bases, J shed 0 bases, and the junction held 9 bases outside the gene matches. The germline CDR1 and CDR2 sequences are DFQATT and SNEGSKA (reference sequence). CDR3: CSAVRASGAAKNIQYF. The CDR3 DNA reads TGCAGTGCCGTACGGGCTAGCGGGGCAGCCAAAAACATTCAGTACTTC.

Ten or more counts support this clonotype. For the CDR3, the DNA is TGTGCCAGCAGCGCGTCGGGGACCTACGAGCAGTACTTC. Translated: CASSASGTYEQYF. This chain links TRBV7-2 with TRBJ2-7; weak D call: TRBD2 (5 bases). V shed 5 bases and J shed 2 bases, with 10 bases lying between them. Germline loops: CDR1 SGHTA, CDR2 FQGNSA. The CDR3 runs 13 residues.